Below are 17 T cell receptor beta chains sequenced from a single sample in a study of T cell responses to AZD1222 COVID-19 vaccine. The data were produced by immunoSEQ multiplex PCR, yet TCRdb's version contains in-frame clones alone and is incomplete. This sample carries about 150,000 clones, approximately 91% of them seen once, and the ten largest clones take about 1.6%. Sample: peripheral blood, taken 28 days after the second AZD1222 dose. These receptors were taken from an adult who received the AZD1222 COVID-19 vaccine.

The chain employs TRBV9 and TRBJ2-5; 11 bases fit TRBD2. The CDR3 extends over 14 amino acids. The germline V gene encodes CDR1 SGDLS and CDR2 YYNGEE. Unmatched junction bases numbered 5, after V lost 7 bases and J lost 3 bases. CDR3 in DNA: TGTGCCAGCGGAAAGACTAGCGGGAAAGAGACCCAGTACTTC. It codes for CASGKTSGKETQYF.

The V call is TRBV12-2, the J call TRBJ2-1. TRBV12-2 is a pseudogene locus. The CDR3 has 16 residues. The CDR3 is CASRLAPGAVHNEQFF. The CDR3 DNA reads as TGTGCAAGTCGCTTAGCGCCGGGGGCTGTCCACAATGAGCAGTTCTTC.

Here the CDR3 reads CASSQTGAYGYTF. DNA of the CDR3: TGTGCCAGCAGCCAAACAGGGGCCTATGGCTACACCTTC. V usage is TRBV6-5 and J usage is TRBJ1-2; 7 bases are shared with TRBD1. With V trimmed by 6 bases and J by 4 bases, 5 bases remained unmatched. CDR3 length: 13 residues. In germline, CDR1 is MNHEY, CDR2 SVGAGI.

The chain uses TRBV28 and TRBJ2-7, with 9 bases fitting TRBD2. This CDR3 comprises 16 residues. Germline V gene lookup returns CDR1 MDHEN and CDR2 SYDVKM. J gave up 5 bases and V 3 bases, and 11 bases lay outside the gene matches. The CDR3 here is CASSLRREGRGNEQYF. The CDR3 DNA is TGTGCCAGCAGTTTGCGGCGGGAGGGCCGAGGGAACGAGCAGTACTTC.

The CDR3: CASSLGVTGWNEQFF. CDR3 coding DNA: TGTGCCAGCAGCTTAGGAGTAACCGGGTGGAATGAGCAGTTCTTC. The genes are TRBV11-1 and TRBJ2-1; D gene uncertain. V was shortened by 1 base and J by 7 bases, with 14 bases between the two germline ends. The germline V gene has CDR1 SGHAT and CDR2 FQDESV (reference sequence). The CDR3 sequence is 15 residues long.

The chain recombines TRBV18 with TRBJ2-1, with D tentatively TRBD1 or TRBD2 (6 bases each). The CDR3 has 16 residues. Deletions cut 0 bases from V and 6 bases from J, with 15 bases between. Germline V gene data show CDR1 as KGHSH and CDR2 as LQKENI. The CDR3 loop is CASSPPVRGPFNEQFF. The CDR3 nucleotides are TGTGCCAGCTCACCACCGGTCCGGGGGCCATTCAATGAGCAGTTCTTC.

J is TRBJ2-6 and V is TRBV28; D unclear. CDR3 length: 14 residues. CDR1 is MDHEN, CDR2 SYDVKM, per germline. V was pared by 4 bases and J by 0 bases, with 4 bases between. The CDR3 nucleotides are TGTGCCAGCAGTTGGAGCTCTGGGGCCAACGTCCTGACTTTC. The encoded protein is CASSWSSGANVLTF.

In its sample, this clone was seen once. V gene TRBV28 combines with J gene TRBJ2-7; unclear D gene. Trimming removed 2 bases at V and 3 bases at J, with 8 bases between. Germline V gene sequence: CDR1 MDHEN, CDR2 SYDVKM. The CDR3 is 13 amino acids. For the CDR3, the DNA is TGTGCCAGCAGTTTAAGGCAGTTCTACGAGCAGTACTTC. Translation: CASSLRQFYEQYF.

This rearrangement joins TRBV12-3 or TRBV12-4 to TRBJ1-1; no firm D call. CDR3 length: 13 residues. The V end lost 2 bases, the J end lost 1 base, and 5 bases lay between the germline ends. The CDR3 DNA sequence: TGTGCCAGCAGTTTAACTCCGAACACTGAAGCTTTCTTT. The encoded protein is CASSLTPNTEAFF.

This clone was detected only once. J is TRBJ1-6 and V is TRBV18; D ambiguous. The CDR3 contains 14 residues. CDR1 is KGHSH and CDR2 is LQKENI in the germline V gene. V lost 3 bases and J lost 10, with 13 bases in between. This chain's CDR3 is CASSPEGKGSPLHF. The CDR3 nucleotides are TGTGCCAGCTCACCCGAGGGAAAAGGATCACCCCTCCACTTT.

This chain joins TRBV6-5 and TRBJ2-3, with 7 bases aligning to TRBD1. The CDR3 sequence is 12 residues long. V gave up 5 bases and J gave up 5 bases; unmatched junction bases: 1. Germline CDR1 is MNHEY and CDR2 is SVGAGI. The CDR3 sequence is CASSRTGDTQYF. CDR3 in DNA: TGTGCCAGCAGTAGGACAGGAGATACGCAGTATTTT.

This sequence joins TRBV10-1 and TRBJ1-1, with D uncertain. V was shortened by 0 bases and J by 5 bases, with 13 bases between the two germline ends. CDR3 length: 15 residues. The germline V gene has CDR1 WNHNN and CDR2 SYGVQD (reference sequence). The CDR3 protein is CASSESRWLGTEAFF. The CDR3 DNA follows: TGCGCCAGCAGTGAGTCGAGATGGTTGGGGACTGAAGCTTTCTTT.

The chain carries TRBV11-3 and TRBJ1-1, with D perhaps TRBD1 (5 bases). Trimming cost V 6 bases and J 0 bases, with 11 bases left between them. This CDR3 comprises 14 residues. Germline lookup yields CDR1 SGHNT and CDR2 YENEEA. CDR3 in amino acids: CASSLAGMNTEAFF. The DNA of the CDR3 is TGTGCCAGCAGTCTGGCAGGGATGAACACTGAAGCTTTCTTT.

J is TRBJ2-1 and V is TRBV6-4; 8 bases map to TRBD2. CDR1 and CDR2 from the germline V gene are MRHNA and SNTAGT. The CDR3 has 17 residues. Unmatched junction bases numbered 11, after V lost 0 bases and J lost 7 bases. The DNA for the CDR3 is TGTGCCAGCAGTGACTCGAAGGTAGCGGGATATTCAAATGAGCAGTTCTTC. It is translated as CASSDSKVAGYSNEQFF.

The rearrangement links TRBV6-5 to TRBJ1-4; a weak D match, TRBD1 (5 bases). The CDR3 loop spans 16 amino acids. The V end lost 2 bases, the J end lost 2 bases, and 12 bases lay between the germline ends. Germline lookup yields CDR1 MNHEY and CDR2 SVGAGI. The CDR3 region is CASSYHPGFTNEKLFF. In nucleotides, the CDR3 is TGTGCCAGCAGTTACCACCCAGGGTTCACTAATGAAAAACTGTTTTTT.

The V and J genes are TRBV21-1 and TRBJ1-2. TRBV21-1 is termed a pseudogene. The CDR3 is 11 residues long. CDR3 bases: TGTGCCAGCGGAGGATACTATGGCTACACCTTC. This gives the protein CASGGYYGYTF.

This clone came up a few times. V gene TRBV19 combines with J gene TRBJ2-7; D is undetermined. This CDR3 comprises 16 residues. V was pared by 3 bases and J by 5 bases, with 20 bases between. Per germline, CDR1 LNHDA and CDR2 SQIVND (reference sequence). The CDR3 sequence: CASSMEKVLSMDEQYF. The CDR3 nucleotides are TGTGCCAGTAGTATGGAAAAGGTGCTCTCGATGGACGAGCAGTACTTC. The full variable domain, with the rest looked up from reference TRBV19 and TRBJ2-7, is DGGITQSPKYLFRKEGQNVTLSCEQNLNHDAMYWYRQDPGQGLRLIYYSQIVNDFQKGDIAEGYSVSREKKESFPLTVTSAQKNPTAFYLCASSMEKVLSMDEQYFGPGTRLTVT.